This T cell receptor (beta chain) was sequenced in a study of response to subunit inactivated influenza vaccine. Study findings and constraints: Each seasonal flu vaccination may recruit only limited new T cells, authors suggested.

With regard to this clonotype: Its antigen is not identified.

With 3 bases removed from V and 9 bases from J, the gap between germline ends came to 20 bases. Germline lookup yields CDR1 LGHNA and CDR2 YNFKEQ. This CDR3 comprises 15 residues. One entry per CDR3 protein results from TCRdb running MiXCR on the RT-PCR reads. In the table there are about 310,000 distinct CDR3 sequences, roughly 22% of which are singletons. Source: PBMCs from blood, taken about 20 months after vaccination. This rearrangement joins TRBV4-2 to TRBJ2-5; the D gene could be TRBD1 or TRBD2 (6 bases each). This receptor was taken from a man in his fifties or sixties who received an inactivated influenza vaccine. CDR3 sequence reads: CASSQTDSVGGAQYF. CDR3 nucleotides: TGTGCCAGCAGCCAGACGGACAGCGTCGGGGGAGCCCAGTACTTC.